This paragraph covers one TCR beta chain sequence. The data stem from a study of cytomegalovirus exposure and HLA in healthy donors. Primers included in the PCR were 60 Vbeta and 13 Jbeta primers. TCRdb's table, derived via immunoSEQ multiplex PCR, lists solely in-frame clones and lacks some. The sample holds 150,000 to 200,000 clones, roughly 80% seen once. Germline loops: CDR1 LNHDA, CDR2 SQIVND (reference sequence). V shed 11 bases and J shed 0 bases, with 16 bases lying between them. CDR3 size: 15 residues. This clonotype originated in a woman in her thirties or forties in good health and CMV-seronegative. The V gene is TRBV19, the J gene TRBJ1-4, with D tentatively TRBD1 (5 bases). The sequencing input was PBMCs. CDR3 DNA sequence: TGTGCCTCGAAGCAGGGTATGGCAACTAATGAAAAACTGTTTTTT. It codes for CASKQGMATNEKLFF.